This TCR beta chain was found in a study of cytomegalovirus exposure and HLA in healthy donors. Overall study results and limits: HLA-A and HLA-B allele assignments for most subjects were reportedly predicted accurately using TCR beta sequences. Researchers counted 164 TCR beta chains as cytomegalovirus-associated. Being productive about 90% or about 30% of the time was typical of most TCR beta V segments in an earlier analysis.

Of note for this clone: As yet, its antigen is unknown.

13 Jbeta primers and 60 Vbeta primers were used for the PCR. Only in-frame clones appear in the TCRdb table, and some are missing; sequencing was by immunoSEQ multiplex PCR. The repertoire has over 85,000 clones, around 83% of them found once; the top ten carry just under 3%. The V segment lost 5 bases and the J segment 6 bases; nucleotides outside the gene matches: 6. The germline V gene has CDR1 SEHNR and CDR2 FQNEAQ (reference sequence). The CDR3 is made up of 14 amino acids. Material: PBMCs. This sequence originates from a woman aged 55-69 years in good health and CMV-seropositive. The chain is built from TRBV7-9 and TRBJ2-1; 8 bases fit TRBD2. The CDR3 spells CASSPRGLGNEQFF. DNA of the CDR3: TGTGCCAGCAGCCCGCGGGGACTAGGCAATGAGCAGTTCTTC.